Below are 19 T cell receptor beta chains sequenced from a single sample in a study of OX40 agonist ivuxolimab in advanced cancers. TCRdb's table, derived via immunoSEQ multiplex PCR, lists solely in-frame clones and lacks some. The data show tens of thousands of clones, about four fifths seen once. The sample consisted of CD4+ or CD8+ T cells sorted from blood, taken in a trial of the OX40 agonist ivuxolimab. The receptors were gathered from an adult with an advanced solid tumor such as melanoma, head and neck, liver or kidney cancer.

This chain links TRBV19 with TRBJ1-1; 7 bases are a match to TRBD1. Germline loops: CDR1 LNHDA, CDR2 SQIVND (reference sequence). The CDR3 consists of 14 residues. The J segment lost 4 bases and the V segment lost 5 bases, leaving 7 bases of the junction unmatched. DNA for the CDR3: TGTGCCAGTAGTCGAGGACAGGTAGGCACTGAAGCTTTCTTT. Translating gives CASSRGQVGTEAFF.

This sequence joins TRBV30 and TRBJ2-7, with D possibly matching TRBD2 (6 bases). Trimming removed 4 bases at V and 9 bases at J, with 19 bases between. Germline loops: CDR1 GTSNPN, CDR2 SVGIG (reference sequence). This CDR3 contains 13 residues. DNA of the CDR3: TGTGCCTGGACCCCAGGTCATAGGCGGGGGCAGTACTTC. Its protein product is CAWTPGHRRGQYF.

The genes are TRBV19 and TRBJ2-1; D is ambiguous. Deletions cut 4 bases from V and 6 bases from J, with 13 bases between. The CDR3 is made up of 14 amino acids. Germline assignment: CDR1 LNHDA and CDR2 SQIVND (reference sequence). This chain's CDR3 is CASSTIVRINEQFF. In DNA, the CDR3 is TGTGCCAGTAGTACTATCGTCCGGATCAATGAGCAGTTCTTC.

The chain links TRBV18 to TRBJ1-4, with TRBD1 as a possible D gene (5 bases). There are 16 residues in the CDR3. From germline, CDR1 is KGHSH and CDR2 LQKENI. V lost 3 bases, J lost 0 bases, and 11 bases lay in between. This chain's CDR3 is CASSPLPGTTNEKLFF. As DNA, the CDR3 is TGTGCCAGCTCACCCCTCCCAGGGACAACTAATGAAAAACTGTTTTTT.

V gene TRBV19 combines with J gene TRBJ2-3, with D possibly matching TRBD1 (5 bases). The CDR3 sequence is 14 residues long. With 7 bases removed from V and 4 bases from J, the gap between germline ends came to 15 bases. Germline CDR1 is LNHDA and CDR2 is SQIVND (reference sequence). Written as DNA, the CDR3 is TGTGCCAGTAATCAGGGTGTCAGGGCAGATACGCAGTATTTT. Its protein is CASNQGVRADTQYF.

The genes are TRBV28 and TRBJ2-1; D is tentatively TRBD1 or TRBD2 (6 bases each). The V gene lost 8 bases and the J gene lost 0 bases, with 14 bases spanning the gap. The CDR3 is made up of 15 amino acids. From germline, CDR1 is MDHEN and CDR2 SYDVKM. CDR3 in DNA: TGTGCCAGCCCACCGTCGGGGGCCTCCTACAATGAGCAGTTCTTC. It encodes CASPPSGASYNEQFF.

This chain connects TRBV2 to TRBJ1-5; no clear D gene. CDR3 size: 14 residues. In germline, CDR1 is SNHLY, CDR2 FYNNEI. V was cut by 2 bases and J by 6 bases, with 11 bases left in between. In DNA, the CDR3 is TGTGCCAGCAGTGAACGGGTTGCTGGTCAGCCCCAGCATTTT. Translating it yields CASSERVAGQPQHF.

V is TRBV4-1 and J is TRBJ2-2, with 8 bases aligning to TRBD2. J lost 1 base, V lost 0 bases, and 10 bases had no gene match. The CDR3 is 19 amino acids. Germline values: CDR1 MGHRA, CDR2 YSYEKL. The CDR3 loop is CASSQDSAGVIKNTGELFF. The CDR3 bases are TGCGCCAGCAGCCAAGATTCAGCGGGGGTGATCAAGAACACCGGGGAGCTGTTTTTT.

This clone has only a few counts. V gene TRBV27 combines with J gene TRBJ1-1; D is unclear. V shed 2 bases and J shed 1 base, with 8 bases lying between them. The CDR3 is 14 residues long. Germline CDR1 is MNHEY and CDR2 is SMNVEV (reference sequence). The CDR3 nucleotides are TGTGCCAGCAGTTTAGCGGCGGGGAACACTGAAGCTTTCTTT. It specifies CASSLAAGNTEAFF.

V usage is TRBV11-2 and J usage is TRBJ2-3, with 8 bases lining up with TRBD2. V gave up 5 bases and J gave up 0 bases; unmatched junction bases: 7. This CDR3 is 16 amino acids long. Germline V gene data show CDR1 as SGHAT and CDR2 as FQNNGV. CDR3: CASSRAGATSTDTQYF. CDR3 nucleotide sequence: TGTGCCAGCAGCCGAGCGGGGGCAACTAGCACAGATACGCAGTATTTT. The entire variable domain, with the rest obtained from reference TRBV11-2 and TRBJ2-3, is as follows: EAGVAQSPRYKIIEKRQSVAFWCNPISGHATLYWYQQILGQGPKLLIQFQNNGVVDDSQLPKDRFSAERLKGVDSTLKIQPAKLEDSAVYLCASSRAGATSTDTQYFGPGTRLTVL.

This chain uses TRBV18 with TRBJ2-1; tentatively, D is TRBD2 (7 bases). Germline CDR1 is KGHSH and CDR2 is LQKENI. This CDR3 spans 15 amino acids. V was pared by 6 bases and J by 2 bases, with 14 bases between. The CDR3 bases are TGTGCCAGCTCCCACAGGGAGGGTACCTACAATGAGCAGTTCTTC. This sequence encodes CASSHREGTYNEQFF.

The V gene is TRBV5-4, the J gene TRBJ1-2; weak D call: TRBD1 (6 bases). The CDR3 contains 14 residues. V was cut by 1 base and J by 3 bases, with 10 bases left in between. CDR1 SGHNT and CDR2 YYREEE come from the germline V gene (reference sequence). The CDR3 sequence is CASSLSRGHYGYTF. The CDR3 coding sequence is TGTGCCAGCAGCTTGTCCAGGGGACACTATGGCTACACCTTC.

The genes are TRBV7-9 and TRBJ2-2; D tentatively reads TRBD1 or TRBD2 (6 bases each). This CDR3 comprises 16 residues. The V and J ends lost 5 bases and 3 bases respectively, with 16 bases between them. The germline V gene encodes CDR1 SEHNR and CDR2 FQNEAQ (reference sequence). The CDR3 loop is CASSIPGGAYTGELFF. The CDR3 nucleotides read TGTGCCAGCAGCATCCCCGGGGGCGCATACACCGGGGAGCTGTTTTTT. The full variable domain, with the rest looked up from reference TRBV7-9 and TRBJ2-2, is DTGVSQNPRHKITKRGQNVTFRCDPISEHNRLYWYRQTLGQGPEFLTYFQNEAQLEKSRLLSDRFSAERPKGSFSTLEIQRTEQGDSAMYLCASSIPGGAYTGELFFGEGSRLTVL.

The rearrangement uses TRBV2 and TRBJ1-6; D not resolved. This CDR3 contains 14 residues. The germline V gene encodes CDR1 SNHLY and CDR2 FYNNEI. V lost 8 bases and J 1 base, leaving 9 bases between the germline ends. CDR3: CASFRESYNSPLHF. The CDR3 DNA sequence: TGTGCCAGCTTCCGGGAGTCCTATAATTCACCCCTCCACTTT.

The genes are TRBV29-1 and TRBJ2-3, with 10 bases aligning to TRBD2. Germline V gene sequence: CDR1 SQVTM, CDR2 ANQGSEA. There are 14 residues in the CDR3. Trimming removed 5 bases from V and 9 bases from J; junction bases left unmatched: 11. The CDR3 DNA reads TGCAGCGTTTTGATAGCGGGGGGCCCCACAACGCAGTATTTT. It yields the protein CSVLIAGGPTTQYF.

The chain joins TRBV19 to TRBJ1-2; TRBD1 aligns across 12 bases. The germline gives CDR1 LNHDA, CDR2 SQIVND (reference sequence). The CDR3 is made up of 15 amino acids. With 4 bases clipped from V and 5 bases from J, the junction kept 5 bases outside the gene matches. The CDR3: CASSTPGQGAYGYTF. CDR3 DNA: TGTGCCAGTAGTACGCCGGGACAGGGGGCGTATGGCTACACCTTC.

This clone was detected a few times. V usage is TRBV5-4 and J usage is TRBJ1-4; no definite D call. Germline V gene data show CDR1 as SGHNT and CDR2 as YYREEE (reference sequence). This CDR3 has 15 residues. The V gene lost 0 bases and the J gene lost 0 bases, with 6 bases spanning the gap. The chain's CDR3 is CASSLAAATNEKLFF. The CDR3 DNA reads TGTGCCAGCAGCTTGGCCGCGGCAACTAATGAAAAACTGTTTTTT.

The V gene is TRBV5-6, the J gene TRBJ2-2; D gene unclear. Per germline, CDR1 SGHDT and CDR2 YYEEEE. The V gene lost 3 bases and the J gene lost 5 bases, with 14 bases spanning the gap. The CDR3 has 15 residues. CDR3 amino acids: CASSWWTIGTGELFF. The CDR3 nucleotides read TGTGCCAGCAGCTGGTGGACGATTGGGACCGGGGAGCTGTTTTTT.

The rearrangement joins TRBV7-2 to TRBJ1-5; possibly TRBD1 for D (5 bases). V lost 1 base, J lost 3 bases, and 10 bases lay in between. The CDR3 totals 15 residues. Germline lookup yields CDR1 SGHTA and CDR2 FQGNSA. CDR3 in amino acids: CASSLGAGFNQPQHF. CDR3 DNA: TGTGCCAGCAGCTTAGGGGCAGGGTTCAATCAGCCCCAGCATTTT.